What follows are 21 T cell receptor beta chains derived from one specimen sequenced in a study of STAT5B mutations in CD4+ large granular lymphocyte leukemia (dated by TCRdb to between 2021 and 2023). The receptor library was made with the immunoSEQ multiplex PCR assay. The table was pulled from immuneACCESS by TCRdb, which kept in-frame rearrangements only. Such tables lose some clones; where checked, under half of the loss comes from unresolved V genes, and the rest has no known cause. The sample yields some 38,000 clones; more than 70% were counted once. Around 0.57% of the sample comes from the top ten. The source material was CD4+ T cells from blood buffy coats. All receptors derive from a human donor in good health.

The chain combines TRBV18 with TRBJ2-7, with a possible D match to TRBD2 (6 bases). Looked up from germline, CDR1 is KGHSH and CDR2 is LQKENI. The V and J ends lost 1 base and 0 bases respectively, with 7 bases between them. The CDR3 loop spans 14 amino acids. CDR3 in amino acids: CASSPRGASYEQYF. DNA of the CDR3: TGTGCCAGCTCACCACGCGGGGCCTCCTACGAGCAGTACTTC.

V and J are TRBV6-1 and TRBJ2-7, with 9 positions matching TRBD1. CDR3 length: 19 amino acids. Trimming at V came to 2 bases and at J to 0 bases, leaving 14 bases not matched to a gene. Germline V gene data show CDR1 as MNHNS and CDR2 as SASEGT. The CDR3 bases are TGTGCCAGCAGTGAAATGGGGGGACAGGGACCGTACAACTCCTACGAGCAGTACTTC. Translation: CASSEMGGQGPYNSYEQYF.

The chain joins TRBV5-4 to TRBJ1-3; tentative D call: TRBD1 (6 bases). CDR3 length equals 15 residues. V gave up 0 bases and J gave up 3 bases, with 10 bases separating them. Germline V gene sequence: CDR1 SGHNT, CDR2 YYREEE (reference sequence). The CDR3 DNA reads TGTGCCAGCAGCTTGGACAGGGCGGGTGGAAACACCATATATTTT. This sequence encodes CASSLDRAGGNTIYF.

V gene TRBV21-1 combines with J gene TRBJ2-3; the table gives TRBD2 as D, unverified against the DNA. TRBV21-1 is noted as a pseudogene. The CDR3 covers 14 residues. The CDR3 region has the DNA TGTGCCAGCGCTAGCGGACCGTACACAGATACGCAGTATTTT. This translates into CASASGPYTDTQYF.

CDR3 sequence: CASSFSDTEAFF. CDR3 nucleotides: TGTGCCAGCAGCTTTTCTGACACTGAAGCTTTCTTT. The rearrangement uses TRBV7-8 and TRBJ1-1; D is unclear. The CDR3 is made up of 12 amino acids. Deletions cut 3 bases from V and 3 bases from J, with 5 bases between. The germline CDR1 and CDR2 sequences are SGHVS and FQNEAQ.

The rearrangement joins TRBV18 to TRBJ1-2; a possible D gene is TRBD1 (5 bases). Trimming took 0 bases from V and 3 from J, leaving 8 bases between them. Germline CDR1 and CDR2: KGHSH and LQKENI. This CDR3 contains 14 residues. This CDR3 reads CASSPPGTDYGYTF. In nucleotides, the CDR3 is TGTGCCAGCTCACCACCGGGGACCGACTATGGCTACACCTTC.

The table lists this clone with a count of one. The CDR3 DNA follows: TGTGCCAGTAGTATTCTGGGATTCACTGAAGCTTTCTTT. Its protein product is CASSILGFTEAFF. The chain carries TRBV19 and TRBJ1-1; D is unclear. The germline gives CDR1 LNHDA, CDR2 SQIVND (reference sequence). This CDR3 is built from 13 residues. Trimming stripped 3 bases from V and 4 bases from J, with 9 bases between.

This clone appeared a few times. V is TRBV11-3 and J is TRBJ1-5; D possibly corresponds to TRBD1 (5 bases). V was cut by 2 bases and J by 4 bases, with 21 bases left in between. The CDR3 contains 18 residues. The germline CDR1 and CDR2 sequences are SGHNT and YENEEA. CDR3 loop: CASSLRGSFLTGNQPQHF. The CDR3 DNA follows: TGTGCCAGCAGCTTACGGGGCAGCTTTTTGACGGGGAATCAGCCCCAGCATTTT.

This clone has a handful of counts. The rearrangement joins TRBV11-1 to TRBJ2-5; D is possibly TRBD1 or TRBD2 (5 bases each). Germline V gene lookup returns CDR1 SGHAT and CDR2 FQDESV (reference sequence). Trimming stripped 6 bases from V and 5 bases from J, with 16 bases between. The CDR3 has 14 residues. The chain's CDR3 is CASRTRPGDETQYF. The CDR3 coding sequence is TGTGCCAGCAGGACCCGACCCGGGGACGAGACCCAGTACTTC.

V gene TRBV4-2 combines with J gene TRBJ1-3, with D unclear. CDR1 and CDR2 from the germline V gene are LGHNA and YNFKEQ. V was clipped by 0 bases and J by 4 bases, with 7 bases between them. This CDR3 is 14 amino acids long. CDR3 residues: CASSQEASGNTIYF. CDR3 nucleotides: TGTGCCAGCAGCCAAGAGGCCAGCGGAAACACCATATATTTT.

The chain joins TRBV7-2 to TRBJ2-1, with 13 bases that match TRBD2. Trimming at V came to 6 bases and at J to 9 bases, leaving 8 bases not matched to a gene. CDR3 length: 15 amino acids. Per the germline V gene, CDR1 is SGHTA and CDR2 is FQGNSA. CDR3 coding DNA: TGTGCCAGCAGTCCACTAGCGGGAGGGGAGGGTGAGCAGTTCTTC. It encodes CASSPLAGGEGEQFF.

The genes are TRBV27 and TRBJ2-7, with unresolved D. The V gene's germline CDR1 is MNHEY and CDR2 SMNVEV (reference sequence). Trimming shortened V by 6 bases and J by 0 bases, and 12 bases separated the two germline ends. This CDR3 has 14 residues. CDR3 in amino acids: CASSPDINSYEQYF. The CDR3 coding sequence is TGTGCCAGCAGCCCTGACATAAACTCCTACGAGCAGTACTTC.

CDR3 loop: CASSPDRRRSGYTF. CDR3 bases: TGTGCCAGCAGCCCCGACAGGAGGCGTAGTGGCTACACCTTC. This sequence joins TRBV6-6 and TRBJ1-2, with D perhaps matching TRBD1 (6 bases). V lost 6 bases and J 7 bases, leaving 18 bases between the germline ends. This CDR3 comprises 14 residues. The germline gives CDR1 MNHNY, CDR2 SVGAGI (reference sequence).

The chain recombines TRBV11-2 with TRBJ2-7, with a possible D match to TRBD2 (5 bases). In germline, CDR1 is SGHAT, CDR2 FQNNGV. This CDR3 comprises 12 residues. V was cut by 5 bases and J by 7 bases, with 12 bases left in between. This chain's CDR3 is CASSQAGIEQYF. The CDR3 nucleotides read TGTGCCAGCAGCCAGGCCGGGATAGAGCAGTACTTC. Filled out from reference TRBV11-2 and TRBJ2-7, the complete variable domain reads EAGVAQSPRYKIIEKRQSVAFWCNPISGHATLYWYQQILGQGPKLLIQFQNNGVVDDSQLPKDRFSAERLKGVDSTLKIQPAKLEDSAVYLCASSQAGIEQYFGPGTRLTVT.

This chain uses TRBV6-5 with TRBJ1-2; 9 nucleotides line up with TRBD1. The V segment lost 6 bases and the J segment 3 bases; nucleotides outside the gene matches: 5. The CDR3 extends over 14 amino acids. Germline assignment: CDR1 MNHEY and CDR2 SVGAGI. CDR3 residues: CASRKQGAHYGYTF. DNA for the CDR3: TGTGCCAGCAGAAAACAGGGGGCCCACTATGGCTACACCTTC.

CDR3 in DNA: TGTGCCAGCACCGCCGGGACAAACTCCTACGAGCAGTACTTC. This codes for CASTAGTNSYEQYF. The gene calls are TRBV28 and TRBJ2-7; D may be TRBD1 (6 bases). The CDR3 has 14 residues. Trimming took 7 bases from V and 0 from J, leaving 13 bases between them. CDR1 is MDHEN and CDR2 is SYDVKM in the germline V gene.

J is TRBJ2-1 and V is TRBV5-1; 8 nucleotides line up with TRBD2. V lost 3 bases and J lost 10; bases outside the gene matches: 12. The CDR3 sequence is 15 residues long. CDR1 is SGHRS and CDR2 is YFSETQ in the germline V gene. CDR3 protein: CASSWGLGTRKEQFF. CDR3 DNA sequence: TGCGCCAGCAGCTGGGGGCTGGGGACTAGGAAAGAGCAGTTCTTC.

This rearrangement joins TRBV5-6 to TRBJ1-2; no reliable D call. The CDR3 contains 14 residues. Between the trimmed V and J ends, which lost 1 base and 0 bases, there was a span of 7 bases. Germline lookup yields CDR1 SGHDT and CDR2 YYEEEE. CDR3 sequence: CASSLNRANYGYTF. The CDR3, as DNA: TGTGCCAGCAGCTTGAACAGAGCTAACTATGGCTACACCTTC.

The chain combines TRBV19 with TRBJ2-5, with a possible D match to TRBD1 (5 bases). This CDR3 has 13 amino acids. Deletions cut 3 bases from V and 2 bases from J, with 7 bases between. The germline gives CDR1 LNHDA, CDR2 SQIVND (reference sequence). The CDR3 DNA sequence: TGTGCCAGTAGTATGACAGTACAAGAGACCCAGTACTTC. The encoded protein is CASSMTVQETQYF.

This clone was counted a few times. CDR3 residues: CASSAPGGYSNQPQHF. The CDR3 bases are TGTGCCAGCAGTGCCCCAGGGGGTTATAGCAATCAGCCCCAGCATTTT. The rearrangement links TRBV6-1 to TRBJ1-5; TRBD1 agrees at 7 bases. Germline trimming cut 4 bases from V and 0 bases from J; bases unmatched to any gene: 6. The CDR3 is 16 amino acids. Germline CDR1 and CDR2: MNHNS and SASEGT.

V gene TRBV19 combines with J gene TRBJ2-2; D remains ambiguous. The CDR3 is 14 amino acids. Trimming shortened V by 5 bases and J by 2 bases, and 9 bases separated the two germline ends. Per germline, CDR1 LNHDA and CDR2 SQIVND (reference sequence). For the CDR3, the DNA is TGTGCCAGTAGTCCACAGACCAACACCGGGGAGCTGTTTTTT. Residues: CASSPQTNTGELFF.